Listed below are T cell receptor beta chains from one sample, sequenced in a study of T cells in Graves' hyperthyroidism and ophthalmopathy. A single record per CDR3 protein comes from TCRdb applying MiXCR to the multiplex PCR reads. This table holds a few hundred thousand distinct CDR3 sequences, under 60% found once. Sequencing used peripheral blood or thyroid tissue (not recorded which). The receptors come from a woman under 30 with Graves' hyperthyroidism. CDR3s include the opening cysteine and the closing phenylalanine or tryptophan. D genes are given only for firm matches. Clone size is given for some rows only: seen once, a few or many times, or a class if the clone is expanded.

d_gene,j_gene,v_gene,abundance,len,CDR3aa,CDR3nt
.,TRBJ2-1,TRBV10-1,.,16,CASSESGLGLYNEQFF,TGCGCCAGCAGTGAGTCAGGGCTAGGTCTTTACAATGAGCAGTTCTTC
.,TRBJ2-6,TRBV2,many,17,CARWGDSSHSRANVLTF,TGTGCCAGATGGGGGGACAGTTCTCATTCCAGGGCCAACGTCCTGACTTTC
.,TRBJ2-6,TRBV7-8,many,14,CASRVSAGANVLTF,TGTGCCAGCAGGGTGTCGGCTGGGGCCAACGTCCTGACTTTC
TRBD1,TRBJ1-1,TRBV7-2,.,17,CASSTNTGQGTFAEAFF,TGTGCCAGCAGCACAAACACGGGACAGGGGACTTTCGCTGAAGCTTTCTTT
.,TRBJ1-3,TRBV6-6,.,16,CASSYRTSGVGNTIYF,TGTGCCAGCAGTTACAGGACTAGCGGAGTTGGAAACACCATATATTTT
TRBD2,TRBJ2-7,TRBV7-8,many,14,CASSNLAGAGEQYF,TGTGCCAGCAGCAACCTAGCGGGAGCCGGCGAGCAGTACTTC
.,TRBJ1-1,TRBV7-9,.,15,CASSLVGGPRTEAFF,TGTGCCAGCAGCTTAGTGGGGGGGCCTCGCACTGAAGCTTTCTTT
TRBD1,TRBJ1-2,TRBV6-5,once,14,CASRTGQGKVGYTF,TGTGCCAGCAGAACCGGACAGGGGAAGGTCGGCTACACCTTC
.,TRBJ2-5,TRBV12-3/TRBV12-4,.,17,CASSFQTATYEQETQYF,TGTGCCAGCAGTTTCCAGACAGCTACCTACGAGCAAGAGACCCAGTACTTC
.,TRBJ1-4,TRBV29-1,many,13,CSVEETASEKLFF,TGCAGCGTTGAAGAGACTGCGTCTGAAAAACTGTTTTTT
.,TRBJ2-1,TRBV6-1,.,14,CASTSSSGVQEQFF,TGTGCCAGCACCTCATCCTCGGGAGTTCAGGAGCAGTTCTTC
.,TRBJ2-1,TRBV29-1,.,13,CSVASAWGREQFF,TGCAGCGTGGCCAGTGCTTGGGGCCGTGAGCAGTTCTTC
.,TRBJ2-7,TRBV20-1,once,13,CSARDLTGGEQYF,TGCAGTGCTAGAGATCTGACAGGTGGCGAGCAGTACTTC
TRBD1,TRBJ1-6,TRBV10-3,.,15,CAISEGDRGYSPLHF,TGTGCCATCAGTGAGGGGGACAGGGGTTATTCACCCCTCCACTTT
TRBD1,TRBJ1-5,TRBV2,.,15,CASSENRGSHQPQHF,TGTGCCAGCAGTGAAAACAGGGGTAGTCATCAGCCCCAGCATTTT
.,TRBJ1-5,TRBV15,.,13,CATSRGTLQPQHF,TGTGCCACCAGCAGAGGGACGCTTCAGCCCCAGCATTTT